The 22 T cell receptor beta chains listed next were all sequenced from one sample in a study of blood T cell repertoires in COVID-19. The method was immunoSEQ multiplex PCR; TCRdb's version includes in-frame clones alone and lacks a portion of them. The profile shows roughly 220,000 clones, approximately 80% of them singletons. The sample taken for sequencing was peripheral blood. These receptors originate from a man aged 25-40 years with active or convalescent COVID-19.

The V and J genes are TRBV6-5 and TRBJ2-2, with D tentatively TRBD2 (6 bases). Germline V gene data show CDR1 as MNHEY and CDR2 as SVGAGI. V lost 6 bases, J lost 4 bases, and 9 bases lay in between. This CDR3 region has 13 residues. The CDR3 DNA sequence: TGTGCCAGCAGCCGGGGGTCCACCGGGGAGCTGTTTTTT. It yields the protein CASSRGSTGELFF.

The chain uses TRBV7-2 and TRBJ2-1; weak D call: TRBD2 (6 bases). V was cut by 6 bases and J by 4 bases, with 16 bases left in between. The CDR3 consists of 15 residues. Germline V lookup: CDR1 SGHTA, CDR2 FQGNSA. This chain's CDR3 is CASRKAGGGYNEQFF. CDR3 nucleotide sequence: TGTGCCAGCAGGAAAGCGGGTGGGGGATACAATGAGCAGTTCTTC.

The CDR3 sequence is CASSERSGLQYF. CDR3 nucleotides: TGTGCCAGCAGTGAGCGGTCTGGTCTGCAGTATTTT. The chain carries TRBV6-2 or TRBV6-3 and TRBJ2-3; D is perhaps TRBD2 (5 bases). The V end lost 5 bases, the J end lost 11 bases, and 14 bases lay between the germline ends. Looked up from germline, CDR1 is MNHEY and CDR2 is SVGEGT. The CDR3 consists of 12 residues.

Points on this clone: Other DNA sequences in the sample encode the same CDR3. V is TRBV11-2 and J is TRBJ2-7, with 8 bases matching TRBD1. The V gene's germline CDR1 is SGHAT and CDR2 FQNNGV. The V segment lost 1 base and the J segment 3 bases; nucleotides outside the gene matches: 2. This CDR3 region has 14 residues. CDR3 sequence: CASSLGTGHYEQYF. DNA of the CDR3: TGTGCCAGCAGCTTAGGGACAGGGCACTACGAGCAGTACTTC.

CDR3 DNA sequence: TGTGCCAGCAGGCTACAGGGGGCCTACGAGCAGTACTTC. Translated, it gives CASRLQGAYEQYF. The J gene is TRBJ2-7, the V gene TRBV12-3 or TRBV12-4, with TRBD1 matching over 8 bases. CDR3 length: 13 residues. The junction had 3 bases not matched to a gene; V was cut back by 6 bases and J by 2 bases.

The chain uses TRBV27 and TRBJ2-3, with 8 bases lining up with TRBD1. This CDR3 contains 14 residues. Germline V CDR1 and CDR2: MNHEY, SMNVEV (reference sequence). V lost 8 bases to trimming and J lost 5 bases; unmatched junction nucleotides: 9. This CDR3 is CASRGAGGVDTQYF. CDR3 bases: TGTGCCAGCCGTGGGGCAGGGGGCGTAGATACGCAGTATTTT.

This clone has more than one count but fewer than ten. Other nucleotide sequences from this sample produce the same CDR3. The V and J genes are TRBV7-2 and TRBJ1-5; D remains ambiguous. The CDR3 spans 12 residues. Germline assignment: CDR1 SGHTA and CDR2 FQGNSA. V lost 5 bases and J 6 bases, leaving 8 bases between the germline ends. The CDR3 DNA follows: TGTGCCAGCAGCCCACGCGGTCAGCCCCAGCATTTT. Translated, it gives CASSPRGQPQHF.

The CDR3 sequence is CASSLSSGPYEQYF. DNA of the CDR3: TGTGCCAGCAGCTTAAGTAGCGGGCCCTACGAGCAGTACTTC. The rearrangement uses TRBV7-3 and TRBJ2-7, with 7 bases lining up with TRBD2. The CDR3 contains 14 residues. Germline V lookup: CDR1 SGHTA, CDR2 FQGTGA. V was clipped by 1 base and J by 2 bases; unmatched bases: 2.

This chain uses TRBV30 with TRBJ2-7; D possibly corresponds to TRBD1 (6 bases). The CDR3 is 13 amino acids. V was shortened by 2 bases and J by 5 bases, with 13 bases between the two germline ends. Germline V gene lookup returns CDR1 GTSNPN and CDR2 SVGIG (reference sequence). In DNA form, the CDR3 reads TGTGCCTGGAGTCCAGGGGCGCGAAACGAGCAGTACTTC. As protein: CAWSPGARNEQYF.

The chain combines TRBV11-3 with TRBJ2-3; the match to TRBD2 covers 14 bases. With 5 bases clipped from V and 0 bases from J, the junction kept 4 bases outside the gene matches. Per germline, CDR1 SGHNT and CDR2 YENEEA. This CDR3 is built from 17 residues. CDR3 nucleotides: TGTGCCAGCAGCGCCGGACTAGCGGGGGGAAGCACAGATACGCAGTATTTT. It codes for CASSAGLAGGSTDTQYF.

The CDR3 loop reads CASSLAPASGGYEQYF. The CDR3 DNA sequence: TGTGCCAGCAGCTTAGCCCCCGCTAGCGGGGGGTACGAGCAGTACTTC. The chain uses TRBV7-2 and TRBJ2-7; 11 nucleotides align to TRBD2. The CDR3 extends over 16 amino acids. V was clipped by 0 bases and J by 4 bases; unmatched bases: 5. Germline CDR1 reads SGHTA; CDR2 reads FQGNSA.

This clone showed up just once. The chain carries TRBV6-5 and TRBJ1-1, with TRBD1 matching over 10 bases. The CDR3 runs to 14 residues. CDR1 and CDR2 from the germline V gene are MNHEY and SVGAGI. The J segment lost 5 bases and the V segment lost 6 bases, leaving 6 bases of the junction unmatched. The CDR3, as DNA: TGTGCCAGCAGGGGGGGGACAGGGGTAACTGAAGCTTTCTTT. It encodes CASRGGTGVTEAFF.

The chain uses TRBV5-1 and TRBJ2-3, with 11 bases identical to TRBD2. This CDR3 has 16 residues. The germline V gene has CDR1 SGHRS and CDR2 YFSETQ. J gave up 2 bases and V 4 bases, and 6 bases lay outside the gene matches. CDR3 DNA sequence: TGCGCCAGCAGCCGGATAGCGGGGGGGACCACAGATACGCAGTATTTT. Its translation is CASSRIAGGTTDTQYF.

The gene calls are TRBV4-3 and TRBJ2-2; unclear D gene. Germline V gives CDR1 LGHNA, CDR2 YSLEER. The CDR3 consists of 12 residues. V lost 0 bases and J 8 bases, leaving 4 bases between the germline ends. CDR3 residues: CASSQDRGELFF. CDR3 nucleotide sequence: TGCGCCAGCAGCCAAGACAGGGGGGAGCTGTTTTTT.

V gene TRBV7-8 combines with J gene TRBJ2-5, with 8 bases that match TRBD2. The CDR3 spans 18 residues. V lost 4 bases and J lost 5; bases outside the gene matches: 18. Per germline, CDR1 SGHVS and CDR2 FQNEAQ. CDR3 DNA: TGTGCCAGCAGCTGGGGATTGTTTAGCGGGGATCAGAAGGAGACCCAGTACTTC. Translating it yields CASSWGLFSGDQKETQYF.

The chain joins TRBV3-1 (or the pseudogene TRBV3-2) to TRBJ1-4; 7 bases are shared with TRBD1. The length of the CDR3 is 15 residues. CDR1 and CDR2 (germline): LGHDT, YNNKEL (reference sequence). With 3 bases clipped from V and 10 bases from J, the junction kept 11 bases outside the gene matches. The CDR3 DNA reads TGTGCCAGCAGCCAGAGACGGGACAGTTCAGGAAAACTGTTTTTT. Its protein is CASSQRRDSSGKLFF.

The chain has TRBV30 and TRBJ2-5, with 9 bases lining up with TRBD2. CDR1 is GTSNPN, CDR2 SVGIG, per germline (reference sequence). With V trimmed by 0 bases and J by 4 bases, 9 bases remained unmatched. The CDR3 consists of 16 residues. CDR3: CAWSVRLAGRLETQYF. CDR3 bases: TGTGCCTGGAGTGTACGGCTAGCGGGGAGATTAGAGACCCAGTACTTC.

The J gene is TRBJ2-7, the V gene TRBV7-9, with D possibly being TRBD1 (6 bases). Trimming removed 4 bases at V and 4 bases at J, with 11 bases between. CDR1 and CDR2 (germline): SEHNR, FQNEAQ (reference sequence). The CDR3 loop spans 13 amino acids. The DNA of the CDR3 is TGTGCCAGCAGCTCCAACAGGGTTTACGAGCAGTACTTC. It encodes CASSSNRVYEQYF.

This clone has just a few counts. This chain joins TRBV29-1 and TRBJ2-7; maybe TRBD1 (6 bases). Between the trimmed V and J ends, which lost 7 bases and 5 bases, there was a span of 12 bases. This CDR3 has 11 residues. Germline-derived CDR1 and CDR2 are SQVTM and ANQGSEA. CDR3 in DNA: TGCAGCGGGAGGACAGCGCACGAGCAGTACTTC. Translating it yields CSGRTAHEQYF.

The chain uses TRBV6-2 or TRBV6-3 and TRBJ1-1; 8 bases are a match to TRBD1. The CDR3 runs 14 residues. J lost 10 bases, V lost 4 bases, and 11 bases had no gene match. Per germline, CDR1 MNHEY and CDR2 SVGEGT. CDR3 in amino acids: CASSFDRGRGLAFF. For the CDR3, the DNA is TGTGCCAGCAGTTTCGACAGGGGACGAGGTTTAGCTTTCTTT.

This chain links TRBV7-2 with TRBJ1-5; D possibly corresponds to TRBD1 (6 bases). This CDR3 spans 13 amino acids. Germline V gives CDR1 SGHTA, CDR2 FQGNSA. V gave up 5 bases and J gave up 7 bases, with 12 bases separating them. The CDR3 reads CASSQTGLQPQHF. CDR3 nucleotides: TGTGCCAGCAGCCAGACAGGTTTACAGCCCCAGCATTTT.

V and J are TRBV5-1 and TRBJ2-2; possible D gene TRBD2, 5 bases. The CDR3 spans 17 residues. CDR1 and CDR2 from the germline V gene are SGHRS and YFSETQ. With 0 bases removed from V and 1 base from J, the gap between germline ends came to 13 bases. CDR3 coding DNA: TGCGCCAGCAGCTTGGCCAGAGGGAGTTGGAACACCGGGGAGCTGTTTTTT. This gives the protein CASSLARGSWNTGELFF. Variable domain in full (rest from reference TRBV5-1 and TRBJ2-2): KAGVTQTPRYLIKTRGQQVTLSCSPISGHRSVSWYQQTPGQGLQFLFEYFSETQRNKGNFPGRFSGRQFSNSRSEMNVSTLELGDSALYLCASSLARGSWNTGELFFGEGSRLTVL.